The sequence of this T cell receptor beta chain was determined in a study of blood T cell repertoires in COVID-19. Background on the study: The samples span acute and convalescent COVID-19 from the United States, Italy and Spain. In each case, the material was cDNA or gDNA derived from T cells, B-cell-depleted T cells, or PBMCs.

Trimming pared 2 bases from V and 7 bases from J, leaving 20 bases between. Germline V CDR1 and CDR2: GTSNPN, SVGIG (reference sequence). The CDR3 is made up of 16 amino acids. Authors' data handling: The authors estimated nucleated cell counts from reference gene primer amplification. Sequencing was performed with immunoSEQ multiplex PCR; in TCRdb, only in-frame clones are kept and a portion is missing. The DNA gave D and trimming, while V, J and clone size come from that table. The sample consists of hundreds of thousands of clones, less than 90% of them appearing once. In Seattle, patients joined the study during active infection and were tracked longitudinally.

The chain combines TRBV30 with TRBJ2-2; TRBD2 is a possible D gene (6 bases). Sample: peripheral blood. This TCR was sampled from a woman aged 45-60 years with COVID-19, enrolled during active disease. This CDR3 reads CAWSPSTPAGSGELFF. CDR3 bases: TGTGCCTGGAGTCCCTCGACTCCCGCGGGGAGCGGGGAGCTGTTTTTT.